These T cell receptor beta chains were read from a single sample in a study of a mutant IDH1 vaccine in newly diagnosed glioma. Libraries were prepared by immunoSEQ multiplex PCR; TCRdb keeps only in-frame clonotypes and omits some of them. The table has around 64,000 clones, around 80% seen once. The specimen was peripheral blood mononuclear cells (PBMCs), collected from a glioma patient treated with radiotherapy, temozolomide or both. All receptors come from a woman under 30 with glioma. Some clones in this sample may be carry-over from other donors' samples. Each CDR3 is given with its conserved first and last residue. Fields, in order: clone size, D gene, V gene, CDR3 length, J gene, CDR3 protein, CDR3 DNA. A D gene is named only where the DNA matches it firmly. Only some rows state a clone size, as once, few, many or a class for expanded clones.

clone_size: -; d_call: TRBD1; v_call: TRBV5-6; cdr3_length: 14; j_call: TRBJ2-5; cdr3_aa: CASSQPDRGETQYF; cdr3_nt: TGTGCCAGCAGCCAACCTGACAGGGGAGAGACCCAGTACTTC
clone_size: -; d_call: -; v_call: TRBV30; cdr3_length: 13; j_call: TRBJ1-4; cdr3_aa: CAWRGATNEKLFF; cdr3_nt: TGTGCCTGGCGTGGAGCAACTAATGAAAAACTGTTTTTT
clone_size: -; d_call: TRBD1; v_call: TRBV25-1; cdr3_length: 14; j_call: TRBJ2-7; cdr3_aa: CASSARDRAYEQYF; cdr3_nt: TGTGCCAGCAGTGCCCGGGACAGAGCCTACGAGCAGTACTTC
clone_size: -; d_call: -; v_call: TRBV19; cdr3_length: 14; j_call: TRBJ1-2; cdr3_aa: CASSADTGYYGYTF; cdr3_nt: TGTGCCAGTAGCGCCGACACAGGGTACTATGGCTACACCTTC
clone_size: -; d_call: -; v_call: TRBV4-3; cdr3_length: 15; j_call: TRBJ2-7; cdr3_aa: CASSQDRRRTYEQYF; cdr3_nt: TGCGCCAGCAGCCAAGATAGACGGAGAACCTACGAGCAGTACTTC
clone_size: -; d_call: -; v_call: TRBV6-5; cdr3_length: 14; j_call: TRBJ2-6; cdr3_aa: CASSLESGANVLTF; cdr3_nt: TGTGCCAGCAGTCTGGAGTCTGGGGCCAACGTCCTGACTTTC
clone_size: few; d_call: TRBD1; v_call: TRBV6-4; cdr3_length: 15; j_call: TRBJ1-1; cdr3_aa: CASSARTGGTAEAFF; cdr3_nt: TGTGCCAGCAGTGCCCGCACAGGGGGAACCGCTGAAGCTTTCTTT
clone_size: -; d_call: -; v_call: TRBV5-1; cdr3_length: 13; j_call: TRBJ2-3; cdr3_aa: CASWDDLEDTQYF; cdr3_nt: TGCGCCAGCTGGGACGACCTAGAGGATACGCAGTATTTT
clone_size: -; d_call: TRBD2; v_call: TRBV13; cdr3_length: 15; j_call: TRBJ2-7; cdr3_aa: CASSFSTSGSYEQYF; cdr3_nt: TGTGCCAGCAGCTTCTCGACTAGCGGGAGCTACGAGCAGTACTTC
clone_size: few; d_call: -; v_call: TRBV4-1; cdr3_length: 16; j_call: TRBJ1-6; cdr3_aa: CASSQEGSSYNSPLHF; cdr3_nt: TGCGCCAGCAGCCAAGAAGGTAGCTCCTATAATTCACCCCTCCACTTT
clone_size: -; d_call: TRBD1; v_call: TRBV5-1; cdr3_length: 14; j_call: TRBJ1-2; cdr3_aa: CASNEGTGGNGYTF; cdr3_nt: TGCGCCAGCAATGAAGGGACAGGGGGCAATGGCTACACCTTC
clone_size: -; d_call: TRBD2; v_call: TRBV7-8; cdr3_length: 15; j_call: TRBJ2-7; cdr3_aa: CASALAGGGSYEQYF; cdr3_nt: TGTGCCAGCGCATTAGCGGGAGGGGGCTCCTACGAGCAGTACTTC
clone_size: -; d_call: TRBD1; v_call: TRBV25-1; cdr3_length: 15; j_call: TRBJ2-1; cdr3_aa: CASGIEGQGYNEQFF; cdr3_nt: TGTGCCAGCGGGATCGAAGGACAGGGCTACAATGAGCAGTTCTTC
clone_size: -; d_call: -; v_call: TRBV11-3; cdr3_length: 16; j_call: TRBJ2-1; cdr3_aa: CASSPTAGIRYNEQFF; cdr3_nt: TGTGCCAGCAGCCCGACCGCCGGGATCCGCTACAATGAGCAGTTCTTC
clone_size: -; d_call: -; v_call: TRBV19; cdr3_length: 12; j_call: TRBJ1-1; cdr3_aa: CASSHMNTEAFF; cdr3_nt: TGTGCCAGTAGTCATATGAACACTGAAGCTTTCTTT
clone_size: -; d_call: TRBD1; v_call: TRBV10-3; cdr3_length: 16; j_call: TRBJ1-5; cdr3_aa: CAISESRQGGNQPQHF; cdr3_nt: TGTGCCATCAGTGAGTCAAGACAGGGCGGAAATCAGCCCCAGCATTTT
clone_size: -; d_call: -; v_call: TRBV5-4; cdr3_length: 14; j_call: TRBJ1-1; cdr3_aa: CASSFMGIGTEAFF; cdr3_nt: TGTGCCAGCAGCTTTATGGGGATAGGAACTGAAGCTTTCTTT